These 13 T cell receptor beta chains share one sample of origin, sequenced in a study of T cells in Graves' hyperthyroidism and ophthalmopathy. RNA transcripts served as the template for amplifying TCR beta CDR3 regions. Initially, a first-round RT-PCR of the TCR CDR3 employed the HTBI primer set. Using its own MiXCR run on the multiplex PCR reads, TCRdb lists one record per CDR3 protein. This table holds approximately 270,000 distinct CDR3 sequences, more than 12% found once. Sequenced sample: blood. The receptors derive from a woman aged 40 to 49 with Graves' hyperthyroidism that later progressed to Graves' ophthalmopathy.

This clonotype was seen ten or more times. For the CDR3, the DNA is TGTGCCAGCAGCTTAGGAGTAGCGACCGGACATGCAGGGGAGACCCAGTACTTC. This gives the protein CASSLGVATGHAGETQYF. This sequence joins TRBV11-2 and TRBJ2-5; perhaps D is TRBD1 or TRBD2 (5 bases each). CDR1 and CDR2 from the germline V gene are SGHAT and FQNNGV. The CDR3 has 18 amino acids. V shed 1 base and J shed 5 bases, with 23 bases lying between them.

This clonotype was picked up many times. The gene calls are TRBV11-2 and TRBJ2-3, with D unclear. CDR3 size: 15 residues. V gave up 0 bases and J gave up 2 bases, with 9 bases separating them. Germline V gene lookup returns CDR1 SGHAT and CDR2 FQNNGV. CDR3 in DNA: TGTGCCAGCAGCTTAGATGGTCACATCACAGATACGCAGTATTTT. Its protein is CASSLDGHITDTQYF.

The chain has TRBV7-8 and TRBJ1-6; the D is unclear. The CDR3 spans 11 residues. The germline CDR1 and CDR2 sequences are SGHVS and FQNEAQ. Trimming shortened V by 1 base and J by 15 bases, and 7 bases separated the two germline ends. The DNA for the CDR3 is TGTGCCAGCAGCTTAGGCTGGGGCCTCCACTTT. Translation: CASSLGWGLHF.

This chain links TRBV7-9 with TRBJ1-2; 8 bases are a match to TRBD1. V lost 5 bases, J lost 6 bases, and 5 bases stayed unmatched. Per germline, CDR1 SEHNR and CDR2 FQNEAQ (reference sequence). This CDR3 has 13 residues. The CDR3 region has the DNA TGTGCCAGCAGCAAGGACAGGGTGAATGGCTACACCTTC. Translation gives CASSKDRVNGYTF.

The V call is TRBV20-1, the J call TRBJ2-3; TRBD2 agrees at 10 bases. This CDR3 is 17 amino acids long. CDR1 DFQATT and CDR2 SNEGSKA come from the germline V gene (reference sequence). The V segment lost 3 bases and the J segment 1 base; nucleotides outside the gene matches: 10. The DNA for the CDR3 is TGCAGTGCTAGTCCAAGCGGGAGGGCCGGCCGCACAGATACGCAGTATTTT. Its translation: CSASPSGRAGRTDTQYF.

This clonotype was detected only a few times. Possible read error: a much larger clone is one base away. The chain has TRBV11-2 and TRBJ2-4; D perhaps matches TRBD2 (5 bases). This CDR3 is built from 15 residues. Germline CDR1 is SGHAT and CDR2 is FQNNGV. The CDR3 is CASSLLVGAKDIQYF. The DNA of the CDR3 is TGTGCCAGCAGCTTACTGGTGGGAGCCAAAGACATTCAGTACTTC.

This clonotype was seen ten or more times. The chain couples TRBV20-1 to TRBJ1-5; unclear D gene. The CDR3 has 14 amino acids. Germline assignment: CDR1 DFQATT and CDR2 SNEGSKA (reference sequence). Trimming removed 1 base at V and 0 bases at J, with 7 bases between. DNA of the CDR3: TGCAGTGCTAGAGGGTTGAGTAGCAATCAGCCCCAGCATTTT. It is translated as CSARGLSSNQPQHF.

In its sample, this clonotype was seen many times. This chain uses TRBV7-3 with TRBJ2-1, with a weak D call TRBD1 (5 bases). CDR3 length: 15 residues. The germline V and J ends were trimmed by 3 bases and 10 bases, with 19 bases remaining between them. Germline loops: CDR1 SGHTA, CDR2 FQGTGA. DNA for the CDR3: TGTGCCAGCAGCTTTGGGGCGAGTGGGCTGTTCGAGCAGTTCTTC. Translation gives CASSFGASGLFEQFF. The whole variable domain, filled in from reference TRBV7-3 and TRBJ2-1, reads GAGVSQTPSNKVTEKGKYVELRCDPISGHTALYWYRQSLGQGPEFLIYFQGTGAADDSGLPNDRFFAVRPEGSVSTLKIQRTERGDSAVYLCASSFGASGLFEQFFGPGTRLTVL.

This clonotype has only a few counts. The gene calls are TRBV6-1 and TRBJ2-1; 16 bases map to TRBD2. Per the germline V gene, CDR1 is MNHNS and CDR2 is SASEGT. The V and J ends lost 5 bases and 7 bases, in that order; junction bases with no gene match: 11. This CDR3 comprises 18 residues. CDR3 protein: CASSPSGLAGGPRNEQFF. CDR3 coding DNA: TGTGCCAGCAGTCCTTCGGGACTAGCGGGAGGGCCAAGAAATGAGCAGTTCTTC.

This clonotype was counted at least ten times. The chain carries TRBV28 and TRBJ2-2; 7 bases line up with TRBD2. V was pared by 5 bases and J by 4 bases, with 7 bases of the junction left unmatched. Germline CDR1 MDHEN, CDR2 SYDVKM. The CDR3 covers 15 residues. The CDR3 is CASSPPLAATGELFF. In nucleotides, the CDR3 is TGTGCCAGCAGTCCCCCGCTAGCGGCCACCGGGGAGCTGTTTTTT.

This clonotype has at least ten counts. The genes are TRBV28 and TRBJ2-2; D is unresolved. Germline loops: CDR1 MDHEN, CDR2 SYDVKM. The CDR3 is 13 residues long. V was clipped by 3 bases and J by 4 bases, with 6 bases between them. Here the CDR3 DNA reads TGTGCCAGCAGTTTCGAGAGCACCGGGGAGCTGTTTTTT. Protein: CASSFESTGELFF.

The chain couples TRBV11-1 to TRBJ1-3; D is unclear. The V gene lost 1 base and the J gene lost 0 bases, with 10 bases spanning the gap. The CDR3 is 16 residues long. From germline, CDR1 is SGHAT and CDR2 FQDESV (reference sequence). CDR3 region: CASSLGPPTSGNTIYF. Written as DNA, the CDR3 is TGTGCCAGCAGCTTAGGGCCACCGACCTCTGGAAACACCATATATTTT.

Many counts were recorded for this clonotype. The J gene is TRBJ1-5, the V gene TRBV30; D unclear. The V gene's germline CDR1 is GTSNPN and CDR2 SVGIG (reference sequence). The V and J ends lost 5 bases and 5 bases respectively, with 16 bases between them. This CDR3 has 14 residues. CDR3 sequence reads: CAWANVGRYQPQHF. The CDR3 nucleotides are TGTGCCTGGGCCAACGTAGGGAGATATCAGCCCCAGCATTTT.